Each of the 10 T cell receptor beta chains below was sequenced from the same sample in a study of beta chain features in type 1 diabetes listed by TCRdb under 2018. Libraries were built with the immunoSEQ multiplex PCR assay. The entire isolated RNA was reverse transcribed using the High Capacity cDNA Reverse Transcription Kit, and thus expressed TCRB transcripts were sequenced. TCRdb re-hosts the immuneACCESS table, in-frame sequences only. Its copies lack some clones; in the studies checked, an unresolved V gene accounts for under half of them, and the cause for the rest is not known. Here the sample has about 470,000 clones; 30% occur a single time. 0.05% to 0.065% of the sample rests with the top ten. The source material was naive CD4+ T cells from blood. This specimen's cell subset or site label, interpreted: true naive CD4+ T cells. These receptors all come from a man aged 18 to 30 in good health.

There are a few counts of this clone. The chain's CDR3 is CASGQGGNEQFF. The CDR3 region has the DNA TGTGCCTCCGGACAGGGCGGGAATGAGCAGTTCTTC. The genes are TRBV30 and TRBJ2-1, with 8 nucleotides matching TRBD1. The ends lost 7 bases at V and 7 bases at J; junction bases unmatched: 6. The CDR3 covers 12 residues. The V gene's germline CDR1 is GTSNPN and CDR2 SVGIG (reference sequence). Variable domain in full (rest from reference TRBV30 and TRBJ2-1): SQTIHQWPATLVQPVGSPLSLECTVEGTSNPNLYWYRQAAGRGLQLLFYSVGIGQISSEVPQNLSASRPQDRQFILSSKKLLLSDSGFYLCASGQGGNEQFFGPGTRLTVL.

The V and J genes are TRBV7-2 and TRBJ1-2; a possible D gene is TRBD1 (6 bases). CDR1 and CDR2 (germline): SGHTA, FQGNSA. The CDR3 spans 14 residues. Trimming shortened V by 7 bases and J by 3 bases, and 15 bases separated the two germline ends. The CDR3 DNA reads TGTGCCAGCAACCCAAGGGGGGCCGACTATGGCTACACCTTC. Its translation is CASNPRGADYGYTF.

V usage is TRBV5-1 and J usage is TRBJ2-7; the D gene is possibly TRBD1 (5 bases). CDR1 SGHRS and CDR2 YFSETQ come from the germline V gene. The CDR3 loop spans 14 amino acids. The V end was cut by 2 bases, the J end by 3 bases, with 12 bases between. The CDR3, as DNA: TGCGCCAGCAGCTTCAGGGAACCAAACTACGAGCAGTACTTC. This encodes CASSFREPNYEQYF.

This clone turned up a few times. This chain connects TRBV28 to TRBJ2-4; D is unresolved. Looked up from germline, CDR1 is MDHEN and CDR2 is SYDVKM. V lost 6 bases and J 3 bases, leaving 12 bases between the germline ends. This CDR3 region has 14 residues. The CDR3 is CASSPGPYKNIQYF. The CDR3 nucleotides are TGTGCCAGCAGCCCGGGCCCTTACAAAAACATTCAGTACTTC. Based on the CDR3 plus reference TRBV28 and TRBJ2-4, the full variable domain is DVKVTQSSRYLVKRTGEKVFLECVQDMDHENMFWYRQDPGLGLRLIYFSYDVKMKEKGDIPEGYSVSREKKERFSLILESASTNQTSMYLCASSPGPYKNIQYFGAGTRLSVL.

The chain couples TRBV29-1 to TRBJ2-1; D is perhaps TRBD1 (6 bases). The CDR3 extends over 14 amino acids. From germline, CDR1 is SQVTM and CDR2 ANQGSEA. The V and J ends lost 2 bases and 8 bases respectively, with 16 bases between them. The CDR3 here is CSVEPWTVVDEQFF. The CDR3, as DNA: TGCAGCGTTGAACCCTGGACAGTAGTCGATGAGCAGTTCTTC.

This clone was found a few times. This sample also contains other DNA sequences that code for the same CDR3. The gene calls are TRBV7-2 and TRBJ2-2; D is uncertain. V shed 3 bases and J shed 1 base, with 6 bases lying between them. Germline CDR1 is SGHTA and CDR2 is FQGNSA. The CDR3 is 14 residues long. The CDR3 DNA is TGTGCCAGCAGCTTCTTGAGGAACACCGGGGAGCTGTTTTTT. Its protein product is CASSFLRNTGELFF.

The chain uses TRBV5-4 and TRBJ2-3, with 8 bases matching TRBD1. This CDR3 is built from 14 residues. Germline V gene data show CDR1 as SGHNT and CDR2 as YYREEE (reference sequence). The V segment lost 3 bases and the J segment 5 bases; nucleotides outside the gene matches: 5. The CDR3 here is CASSSQGDLDTQYF. CDR3 in DNA: TGTGCCAGCAGCTCACAGGGGGATTTAGATACGCAGTATTTT.

This clone was seen a handful of times. The V call is TRBV7-9, the J call TRBJ2-5; 13 positions match TRBD2. Germline V gene sequence: CDR1 SEHNR, CDR2 FQNEAQ (reference sequence). The V segment lost 5 bases and the J segment 3 bases; nucleotides outside the gene matches: 15. The CDR3 is 19 residues long. Here the CDR3 reads CASSPATRLAGGPKETQYF. DNA of the CDR3: TGTGCCAGCAGCCCAGCCACCAGACTAGCGGGAGGACCAAAAGAGACCCAGTACTTC.

The chain joins TRBV7-9 to TRBJ1-1; no clear D gene. Looked up from germline, CDR1 is SEHNR and CDR2 is FQNEAQ (reference sequence). Between the trimmed V and J ends, which lost 8 bases and 9 bases, there was a span of 19 bases. CDR3 length equals 13 residues. In DNA form, the CDR3 reads TGTGCCAGCGGTCTAGGTGTGGGGATTCAAGCTTTCTTT. Its protein is CASGLGVGIQAFF.

The table lists this clone with a few counts. The V gene is TRBV5-4, the J gene TRBJ1-2; D is perhaps TRBD1 (5 bases). The V gene lost 2 bases and the J gene lost 2 bases, with 13 bases spanning the gap. CDR3 length: 15 amino acids. The germline V gene has CDR1 SGHNT and CDR2 YYREEE (reference sequence). DNA for the CDR3: TGTGCCAGCAGCTTACGGACGACAGTGAACTATGGCTACACCTTC. Its translation: CASSLRTTVNYGYTF.